The 8 T cell receptor beta chains given below trace back to one sample, sequenced in a study of shared clonotypes between healthy human individuals. Method: immunoSEQ multiplex PCR; TCRdb's copy keeps in-frame clones and lacks some. The sample has nearly 2 million clones; approximately 94% are singletons. CD45RO-negative CD8 cells positively selected for CCR7 made up the naive population, which excluded terminally differentiated effector memory CD45RA+ cells. Sequencing was done on a sample of naive CD8+ T cells sorted from blood. The receptors come from a man aged 18 to 30 in good health.

This rearrangement joins TRBV6-5 to TRBJ2-3; 9 bases fit TRBD2. Unmatched junction bases numbered 9, after V lost 5 bases and J lost 6 bases. Germline loops: CDR1 MNHEY, CDR2 SVGAGI. CDR3 length: 15 residues. The CDR3 DNA sequence: TGTGCCAGCAGTCGACTAGCGGAACCAGGGGATACGCAGTATTTT. Translation: CASSRLAEPGDTQYF.

The rearrangement links TRBV28 to TRBJ1-2, with D hard to call. CDR1 and CDR2 from the germline V gene are MDHEN and SYDVKM. V lost 2 bases and J 4 bases, leaving 11 bases between the germline ends. This CDR3 spans 14 amino acids. The CDR3 DNA reads as TGTGCCAGCAGTTTAAAAGCCGACTTCTATGGCTACACCTTC. Translation: CASSLKADFYGYTF.

V usage is TRBV7-2 and J usage is TRBJ1-4; 7 bases align to TRBD1. CDR3 size: 16 residues. V shed 4 bases, J shed 2 bases, and the junction held 7 bases outside the gene matches. Germline values: CDR1 SGHTA, CDR2 FQGNSA. The CDR3 sequence: CASSYDREGTNEKLFF. In nucleotides, the CDR3 is TGTGCCAGCAGCTACGACAGGGAGGGTACTAATGAAAAACTGTTTTTT.

The V gene is TRBV27, the J gene TRBJ1-2; TRBD1 aligns across 7 bases. J was trimmed by 4 bases and V by 5 bases; bases with no gene match: 13. In germline, CDR1 is MNHEY, CDR2 SMNVEV (reference sequence). The CDR3 sequence is 16 residues long. The CDR3 spells CASSPSTGEWSYGYTF. The CDR3 bases are TGTGCCAGCAGTCCCTCCACAGGGGAATGGAGCTATGGCTACACCTTC.

Only one count was recorded for this clone. The chain links TRBV27 to TRBJ2-1; D is perhaps TRBD1 (5 bases). The CDR3 length is 17 residues. V lost 6 bases, J lost 7 bases, and 25 bases lay in between. Germline CDR1 reads MNHEY; CDR2 reads SMNVEV (reference sequence). The CDR3 DNA reads as TGTGCCAGCAGGCCTCCAGGGTTTCTGACGGCATGGAATGAGCAGTTCTTC. Its protein product is CASRPPGFLTAWNEQFF.

The chain uses TRBV4-1 and TRBJ2-7; the D gene could be TRBD1 or TRBD2 (5 bases each). From germline, CDR1 is MGHRA and CDR2 YSYEKL. The CDR3 runs 15 residues. The V end was cut by 2 bases, the J end by 5 bases, with 16 bases between. The CDR3 region has the DNA TGCGCCAGCAGCCAATCTTCCGGGGCGGTCCACGAGCAGTACTTC. Residues: CASSQSSGAVHEQYF.

The chain is built from TRBV4-1 and TRBJ2-7, with no clear D. V lost 0 bases, J lost 0 bases, and 9 bases lay in between. CDR1 is MGHRA, CDR2 YSYEKL, per germline. This CDR3 is built from 15 residues. The CDR3 nucleotides are TGCGCCAGCAGCCAAGAACTCCTTAGCTCCTACGAGCAGTACTTC. It codes for CASSQELLSSYEQYF.

On this clone itself: The same CDR3 is also encoded by other DNA sequences in this sample. The rearrangement links TRBV6-5 to TRBJ2-3; 8 bases are a match to TRBD2. CDR1 and CDR2 (germline): MNHEY, SVGAGI. The CDR3 extends over 15 amino acids. J gave up 1 base and V 0 bases, and 0 bases lay outside the gene matches. CDR3 nucleotides: TGTGCCAGCAGTTACTCAGCGGGAGGCACAGATACGCAGTATTTT. Translated, it gives CASSYSAGGTDTQYF.